Following are 21 T cell receptor beta chains from one sample sequenced in a study of blood T cell repertoires in COVID-19. The table came from immunoSEQ multiplex PCR; TCRdb's copy has only in-frame clones and leaves some out. Among approximately 150,000 clones, about 87% were seen once, and the ten largest hold 30% to 45%. Input material: peripheral blood. The receptors stem from a man aged 45-65 years who had recovered from COVID-19.

Concerning this clone itself: Because the CDR3's place on the DNA is in doubt, the DNA is left out and the CDR3 is given as listed by TCRdb. The chain couples TRBV5-4 to TRBJ2-5; no check of the table's D call, TRBD1, against the DNA was made. From germline, CDR1 is SGHNT and CDR2 YYREEE (reference sequence). The CDR3 is made up of 16 amino acids, end residues included. The CDR3 loop reads CASSFPGQGFLETQYF.

The chain has TRBV5-6 and TRBJ2-2; 8 bases match TRBD2. Per germline, CDR1 SGHDT and CDR2 YYEEEE. This CDR3 has 17 residues. The junction had 13 bases not matched to a gene; V was cut back by 2 bases and J by 7 bases. The CDR3 nucleotides are TGTGCCAGCAGCTTAGCCAGCGGGGGATTGATCGGCGGGGAGCTGTTTTTT. It yields the protein CASSLASGGLIGGELFF. Complete variable domain (other parts from reference TRBV5-6 and TRBJ2-2): DAGVTQSPTHLIKTRGQQVTLRCSPKSGHDTVSWYQQALGQGPQFIFQYYEEEERQRGNFPDRFSGHQFPNYSSELNVNALLLGDSALYLCASSLASGGLIGGELFFGEGSRLTVL.

The J gene is TRBJ2-7, the V gene TRBV4-2; possibly TRBD2 for D (5 bases). The CDR3 totals 14 residues. With 1 base removed from V and 2 bases from J, the gap between germline ends came to 9 bases. Germline lookup yields CDR1 LGHNA and CDR2 YNFKEQ. The CDR3: CASSQGEGTYEQYF. In DNA, the CDR3 is TGTGCCAGCAGCCAAGGTGAGGGTACCTACGAGCAGTACTTC.

The chain uses TRBV9 and TRBJ1-4; TRBD1 matches at 9 bases. Germline V gene sequence: CDR1 SGDLS, CDR2 YYNGEE. There are 15 residues in the CDR3. V trimming: 4 bases; J trimming: 8 bases; junction bases outside the gene matches: 9. The CDR3 here is CASSPRTGESEKLFF. DNA for the CDR3: TGTGCCAGCAGCCCCCGGACAGGGGAGAGCGAAAAACTGTTTTTT.

This clone was seen only a few times. This chain uses TRBV9 with TRBJ1-5, with D maybe TRBD1 (5 bases). This CDR3 region has 14 residues. The ends were cut back, 4 bases at V and 0 bases at J, with 8 bases in the middle. CDR1 is SGDLS and CDR2 is YYNGEE in the germline V gene. The DNA of the CDR3 is TGTGCCAGCAGCCCAGGGTTTAGCAATCAGCCCCAGCATTTT. This codes for CASSPGFSNQPQHF.

This chain links TRBV5-4 with TRBJ2-1, with 7 bases matching TRBD1. The CDR3 loop spans 14 amino acids. V shed 4 bases, J shed 3 bases, and the junction held 4 bases outside the gene matches. Germline values: CDR1 SGHNT, CDR2 YYREEE (reference sequence). CDR3 nucleotides: TGTGCCAGCAGCGCAGGACAGGACTACAATGAGCAGTTCTTC. Translating it yields CASSAGQDYNEQFF.

The CDR3 DNA is TGTGCCAGCAGAGAGCGGGGGGGCGTTTCATACGAGCAGTACTTC. Translating gives CASRERGGVSYEQYF. The J gene is TRBJ2-7, the V gene TRBV2, with TRBD2 identical over 10 bases. Germline CDR1 SNHLY, CDR2 FYNNEI. The CDR3 is 15 residues long. The J segment lost 4 bases and the V segment lost 6 bases, leaving 9 bases of the junction unmatched.

The chain combines TRBV11-2 with TRBJ2-2; TRBD2 might be the D (7 bases). CDR1 and CDR2 from the germline V gene are SGHAT and FQNNGV. V lost 1 base to trimming and J lost 7 bases, with 19 bases between them. The CDR3 extends over 17 amino acids. CDR3: CASSLVSGGGGDGELFF. In DNA, the CDR3 is TGTGCCAGCAGCTTAGTCTCCGGAGGGGGGGGAGACGGGGAGCTGTTTTTT.

The chain carries TRBV9 and TRBJ1-3; TRBD1 matches at 7 bases. The CDR3 consists of 14 residues. Per germline, CDR1 SGDLS and CDR2 YYNGEE. The ends lost 3 bases at V and 4 bases at J; junction bases unmatched: 4. In DNA, the CDR3 is TGTGCCAGCAGCGACGACAGGGTCGGAAACACCATATATTTT. It yields the protein CASSDDRVGNTIYF.

The chain is built from TRBV19 and TRBJ2-1, with TRBD1 identical over 11 bases. J was trimmed by 3 bases and V by 5 bases; bases with no gene match: 9. Germline V lookup: CDR1 LNHDA, CDR2 SQIVND (reference sequence). CDR3 length: 17 residues. CDR3: CASSGRTGGFGYNEQFF. CDR3 in DNA: TGTGCCAGTAGTGGCCGGACAGGGGGCTTCGGCTACAATGAGCAGTTCTTC.

The chain combines TRBV4-2 with TRBJ1-3, with TRBD1 matching over 7 bases. The CDR3 covers 21 residues. V lost 2 bases and J lost 0; bases outside the gene matches: 19. Germline V gene data show CDR1 as LGHNA and CDR2 as YNFKEQ. The chain's CDR3 is CASSQYRGIMTPLSSGNTIYF. The CDR3 coding sequence is TGTGCCAGCAGCCAATACAGGGGAATAATGACCCCTTTGAGCTCTGGAAACACCATATATTTT.

The J gene is TRBJ2-2, the V gene TRBV6-1; 8 positions agree with TRBD2. Germline V CDR1 and CDR2: MNHNS, SASEGT. Germline trimming cut 4 bases from V and 4 bases from J; bases unmatched to any gene: 8. The CDR3 loop spans 16 amino acids. This chain's CDR3 is CASSATGGAGTGELFF. CDR3 nucleotides: TGTGCCAGCAGTGCCACCGGGGGGGCCGGCACCGGGGAGCTGTTTTTT.

The V and J genes are TRBV3-1 (or the pseudogene TRBV3-2) and TRBJ2-7, with 9 bases identical to TRBD2. Germline CDR1 LGHDT, CDR2 YNNKEL (reference sequence). This CDR3 is built from 20 residues. The ends lost 1 base at V and 4 bases at J; junction bases unmatched: 20. The CDR3 DNA is TGTGCCAGCAGCCAAGGAATCGCGGCTAGCGGGGCAAGGGCGTCGTACGAGCAGTACTTC. Translated: CASSQGIAASGARASYEQYF.

CDR3 DNA sequence: TGTGCCATCAGTGAAGAAGTGGGCAGCACCTACGAGCAGTACTTC. Its translation is CAISEEVGSTYEQYF. The chain combines TRBV10-3 with TRBJ2-7, with D unresolved. The CDR3 contains 15 residues. Germline V gene sequence: CDR1 ENHRY, CDR2 SYGVKD. Trimming removed 3 bases from V and 2 bases from J, with 14 bases in between.

In this sample, this clone turned up a few times. The V call is TRBV25-1, the J call TRBJ1-6, with 10 positions matching TRBD1. The trim removed 9 bases at V and 8 bases at J, leaving 4 bases unmatched. The CDR3 totals 13 residues. Germline CDR1 and CDR2: MGHDK and SYGVNS. For the CDR3, the DNA is TGTGCCAGTCGGGACAGGGGTGATTCACCCCTCCACTTT. Amino acids: CASRDRGDSPLHF.

The J gene is TRBJ2-5, the V gene TRBV29-1, with 8 bases fitting TRBD1. This CDR3 contains 12 residues. Germline V CDR1 and CDR2: SQVTM, ANQGSEA. With V trimmed by 7 bases and J by 3 bases, 4 bases remained unmatched. CDR3 loop: CSANRGEETQYF. As DNA, the CDR3 is TGCAGCGCAAACAGGGGGGAAGAGACCCAGTACTTC.

The CDR3 coding sequence is TGTGCCAGCAGCTCTAAAAGGGGGCTGAACACTGAAGCTTTCTTT. Amino acid sequence: CASSSKRGLNTEAFF. This chain connects TRBV7-8 to TRBJ1-1; 7 bases map to TRBD1. This CDR3 spans 15 amino acids. Germline CDR1 SGHVS, CDR2 FQNEAQ. J gave up 0 bases and V 4 bases, and 5 bases lay outside the gene matches.

J is TRBJ1-2 and V is TRBV30, with a tentative D call TRBD1 (5 bases). Trimming shortened V by 0 bases and J by 0 bases, and 11 bases separated the two germline ends. Germline loops: CDR1 GTSNPN, CDR2 SVGIG (reference sequence). This CDR3 comprises 15 residues. The CDR3 protein is CAWSVTGTSNYGYTF. The CDR3 DNA follows: TGTGCCTGGAGTGTGACGGGGACTTCTAACTATGGCTACACCTTC. Looking up the rest from reference TRBV30 and TRBJ1-2 gives the full variable domain: SQTIHQWPATLVQPVGSPLSLECTVEGTSNPNLYWYRQAAGRGLQLLFYSVGIGQISSEVPQNLSASRPQDRQFILSSKKLLLSDSGFYLCAWSVTGTSNYGYTFGSGTRLTVV.

This clone showed up just once. The J gene is TRBJ1-1, the V gene TRBV5-6; D gene uncertain. The germline V gene has CDR1 SGHDT and CDR2 YYEEEE. Trimming removed 4 bases from V and 7 bases from J, with 17 bases in between. The CDR3 consists of 14 residues. The CDR3 reads CASSPSVGFYEAFF. The CDR3 coding sequence is TGTGCCAGCAGCCCGAGCGTGGGTTTCTATGAAGCTTTCTTT. Using reference TRBV5-6 and TRBJ1-1 for the parts outside the CDR3, the full variable domain is DAGVTQSPTHLIKTRGQQVTLRCSPKSGHDTVSWYQQALGQGPQFIFQYYEEEERQRGNFPDRFSGHQFPNYSSELNVNALLLGDSALYLCASSPSVGFYEAFFGQGTRLTVV.

The chain uses TRBV27 and TRBJ1-2, with 8 bases lining up with TRBD1. The CDR3 has 14 residues. The V and J ends lost 10 bases and 8 bases, in that order; junction bases with no gene match: 15. Germline V gives CDR1 MNHEY, CDR2 SMNVEV (reference sequence). The CDR3 coding sequence is TGTGCCACCCGAGTATCCGGGACAGGTGTCGGCTACACCTTC. This translates into CATRVSGTGVGYTF.

The chain employs TRBV27 and TRBJ2-7; 8 bases fit TRBD1. The CDR3 sequence is 14 residues long. Germline V gives CDR1 MNHEY, CDR2 SMNVEV (reference sequence). V was pared by 3 bases and J by 12 bases, with 13 bases of the junction left unmatched. The CDR3 DNA is TGTGCCAGCAGTTTGGGACAGGCGCCTCTGATTCTGTACTTC. This translates into CASSLGQAPLILYF.